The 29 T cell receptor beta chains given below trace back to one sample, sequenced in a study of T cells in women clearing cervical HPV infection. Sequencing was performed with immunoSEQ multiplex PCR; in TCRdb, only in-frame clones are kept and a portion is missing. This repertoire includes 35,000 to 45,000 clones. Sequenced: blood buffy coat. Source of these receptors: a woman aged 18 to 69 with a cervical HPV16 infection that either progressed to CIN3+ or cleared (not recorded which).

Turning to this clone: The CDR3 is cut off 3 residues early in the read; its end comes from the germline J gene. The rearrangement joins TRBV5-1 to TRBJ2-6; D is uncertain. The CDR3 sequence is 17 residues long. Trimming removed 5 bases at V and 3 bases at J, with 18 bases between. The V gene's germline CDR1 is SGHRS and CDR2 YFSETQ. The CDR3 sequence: CASRVQYPSSGANVLTF. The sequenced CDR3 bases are TGCGCCAGCAGGGTGCAGTACCCTTCGAGTGGGGCCAACGTC.

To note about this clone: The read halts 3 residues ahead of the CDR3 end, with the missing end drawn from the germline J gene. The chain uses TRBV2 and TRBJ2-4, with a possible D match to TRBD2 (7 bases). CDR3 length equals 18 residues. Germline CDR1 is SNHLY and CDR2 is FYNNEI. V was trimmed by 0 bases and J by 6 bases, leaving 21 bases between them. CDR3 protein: CASSEAGGGGMRGNIQYF. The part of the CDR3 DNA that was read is TGTGCCAGCAGTGAAGCGGGGGGGGGCGGGATGAGGGGAAACATT. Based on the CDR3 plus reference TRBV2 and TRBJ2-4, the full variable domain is EPEVTQTPSHQVTQMGQEVILRCVPISNHLYFYWYRQILGQKVEFLVSFYNNEISEKSEIFDDQFSVERPDGSNFTLKIRSTKLEDSAMYFCASSEAGGGGMRGNIQYFGAGTRLSVL.

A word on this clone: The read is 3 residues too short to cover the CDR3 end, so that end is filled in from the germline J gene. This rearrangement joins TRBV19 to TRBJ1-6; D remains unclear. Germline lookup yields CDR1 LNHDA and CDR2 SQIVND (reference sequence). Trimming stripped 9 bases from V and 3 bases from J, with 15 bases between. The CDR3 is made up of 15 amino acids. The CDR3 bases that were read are TGTGCCAGCGCTCGGTATCTTGGCTATAATTCACCC. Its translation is CASARYLGYNSP. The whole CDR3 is CASARYLGYNSPLHF. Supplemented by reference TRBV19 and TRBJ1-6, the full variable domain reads DGGITQSPKYLFRKEGQNVTLSCEQNLNHDAMYWYRQDPGQGLRLIYYSQIVNDFQKGDIAEGYSVSREKKESFPLTVTSAQKNPTAFYLCASARYLGYNSPLHFGNGTRLTVT.

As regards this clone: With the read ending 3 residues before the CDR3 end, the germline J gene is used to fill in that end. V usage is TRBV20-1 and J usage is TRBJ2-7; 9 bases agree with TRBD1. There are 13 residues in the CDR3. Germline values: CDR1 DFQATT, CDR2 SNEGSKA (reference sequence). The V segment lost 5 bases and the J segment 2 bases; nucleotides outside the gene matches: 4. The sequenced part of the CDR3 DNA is TGCAGTGCTGCGACAGGGGGAACCTACGAG. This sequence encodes CSAATGGTYE. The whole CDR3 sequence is CSAATGGTYEQYF.

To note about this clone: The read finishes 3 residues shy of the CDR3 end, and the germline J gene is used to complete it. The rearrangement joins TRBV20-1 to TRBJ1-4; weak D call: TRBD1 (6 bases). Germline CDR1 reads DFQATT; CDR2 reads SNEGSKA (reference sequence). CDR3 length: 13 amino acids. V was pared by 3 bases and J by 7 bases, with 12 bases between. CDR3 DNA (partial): TGCAGTGCTAGCCGACAGGCGGGTGAAAAA. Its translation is CSASRQAGEK. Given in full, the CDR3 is CSASRQAGEKLFF.

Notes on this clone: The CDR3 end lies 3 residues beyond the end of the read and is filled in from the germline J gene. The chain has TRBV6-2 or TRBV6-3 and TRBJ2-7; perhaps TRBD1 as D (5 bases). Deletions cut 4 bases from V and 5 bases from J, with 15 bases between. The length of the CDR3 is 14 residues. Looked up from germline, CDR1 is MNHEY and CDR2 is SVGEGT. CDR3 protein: CASSWSQGGHEQYF. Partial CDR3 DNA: TGTGCCAGCAGTTGGAGCCAGGGCGGCCACGAG.

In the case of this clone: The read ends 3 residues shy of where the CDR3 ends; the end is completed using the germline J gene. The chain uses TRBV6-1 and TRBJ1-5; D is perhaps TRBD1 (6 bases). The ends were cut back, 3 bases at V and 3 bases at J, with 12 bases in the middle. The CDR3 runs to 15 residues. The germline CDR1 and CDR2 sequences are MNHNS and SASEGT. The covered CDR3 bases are TGTGCCAGCAGTGAGGTCACAGGGACCAATCAGCCC. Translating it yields CASSEVTGTNQP. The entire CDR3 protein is CASSEVTGTNQPQHF.

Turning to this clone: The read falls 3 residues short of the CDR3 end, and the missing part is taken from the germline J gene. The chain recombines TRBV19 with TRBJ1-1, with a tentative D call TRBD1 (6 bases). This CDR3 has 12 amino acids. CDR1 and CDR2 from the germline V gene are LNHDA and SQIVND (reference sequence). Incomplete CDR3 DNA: TGTGCCAGTACCAGGACAGATTACGAG. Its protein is CASTRTDYE. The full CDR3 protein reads CASTRTDYEAFF.

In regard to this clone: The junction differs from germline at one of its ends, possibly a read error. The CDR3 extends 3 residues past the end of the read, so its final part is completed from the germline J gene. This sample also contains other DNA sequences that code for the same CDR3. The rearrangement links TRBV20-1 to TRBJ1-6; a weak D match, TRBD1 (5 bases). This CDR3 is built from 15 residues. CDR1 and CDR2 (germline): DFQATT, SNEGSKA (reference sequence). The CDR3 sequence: CSARFGGTGNSPLHF. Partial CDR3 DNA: TGCAGTGCTAGATTTGGGGGGACGGGTAATTCGCCC.

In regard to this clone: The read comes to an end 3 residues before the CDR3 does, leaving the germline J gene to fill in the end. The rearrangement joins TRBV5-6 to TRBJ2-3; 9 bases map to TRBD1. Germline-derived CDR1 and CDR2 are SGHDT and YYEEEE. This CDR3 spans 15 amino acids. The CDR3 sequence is CASSLDGTGKETQYF. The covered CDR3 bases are TGTGCCAGCAGCTTGGATGGGACAGGGAAAGAGACG.

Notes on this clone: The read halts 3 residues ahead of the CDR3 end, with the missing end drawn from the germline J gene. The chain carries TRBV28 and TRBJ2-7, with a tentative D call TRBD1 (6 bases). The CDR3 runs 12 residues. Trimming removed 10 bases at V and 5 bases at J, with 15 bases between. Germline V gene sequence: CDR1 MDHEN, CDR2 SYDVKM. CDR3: CAISTGSHEQYF. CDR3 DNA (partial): TGTGCCATTTCTACAGGGTCTCACGAG.

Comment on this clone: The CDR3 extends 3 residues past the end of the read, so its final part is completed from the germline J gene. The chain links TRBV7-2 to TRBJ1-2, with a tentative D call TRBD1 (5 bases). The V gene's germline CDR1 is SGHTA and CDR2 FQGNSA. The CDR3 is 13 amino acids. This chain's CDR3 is CASSLRGGDTYTF. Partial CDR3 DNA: TGTGCCAGCAGCTTGCGGGGGGGAGATACC.

CDR3 loop: CASSIQVFYGQYF. The DNA read from the CDR3 is TGTGCCAGTAGTATACAGGTCTTCTATGGT. The rearrangement links TRBV19 to TRBJ2-4; D is undetermined. The missing CDR3 end, 3 residues past where the read stops, is filled in from the germline J gene. The CDR3 is 13 amino acids. Germline V gene data show CDR1 as LNHDA and CDR2 as SQIVND (reference sequence). Variable domain in full (rest from reference TRBV19 and TRBJ2-4): DGGITQSPKYLFRKEGQNVTLSCEQNLNHDAMYWYRQDPGQGLRLIYYSQIVNDFQKGDIAEGYSVSREKKESFPLTVTSAQKNPTAFYLCASSIQVFYGQYFGAGTRLSVL.

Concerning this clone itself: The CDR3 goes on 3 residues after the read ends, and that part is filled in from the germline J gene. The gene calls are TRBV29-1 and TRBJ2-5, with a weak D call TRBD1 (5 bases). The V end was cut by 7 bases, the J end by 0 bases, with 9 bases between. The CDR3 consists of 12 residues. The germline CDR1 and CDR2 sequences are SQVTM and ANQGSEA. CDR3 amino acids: CSADKNQETQYF. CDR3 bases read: TGCAGCGCGGACAAAAACCAAGAGACC.

CDR3 sequence reads: CASSEGTYKNIQYF. CDR3 bases read: TGTGCCAGCAGCGAAGGGACTTATAAAAACATT. The chain employs TRBV7-2 and TRBJ2-4; possible D gene TRBD2, 6 bases. The CDR3 extends 3 residues past the end of the read, so its final part is completed from the germline J gene. This CDR3 is 14 amino acids long. CDR1 is SGHTA and CDR2 is FQGNSA in the germline V gene. With 5 bases removed from V and 4 bases from J, the gap between germline ends came to 12 bases.

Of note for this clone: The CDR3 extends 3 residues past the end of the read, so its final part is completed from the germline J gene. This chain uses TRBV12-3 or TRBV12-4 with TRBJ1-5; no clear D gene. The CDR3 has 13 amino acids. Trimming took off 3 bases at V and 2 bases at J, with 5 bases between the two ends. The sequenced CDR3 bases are TGTGCCAGCAGTTTTAGGGGCAATCAGCCC. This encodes CASSFRGNQP. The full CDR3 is CASSFRGNQPQHF.

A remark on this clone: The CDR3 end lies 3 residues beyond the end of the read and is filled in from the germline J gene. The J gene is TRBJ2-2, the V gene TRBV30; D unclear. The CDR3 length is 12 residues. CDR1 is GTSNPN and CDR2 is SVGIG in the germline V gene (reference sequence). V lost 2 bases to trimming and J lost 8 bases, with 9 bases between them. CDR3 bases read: TGTGCCTGGAGTTGGGCTGTAGGGGAG. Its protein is CAWSWAVGE. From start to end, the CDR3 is CAWSWAVGELFF.

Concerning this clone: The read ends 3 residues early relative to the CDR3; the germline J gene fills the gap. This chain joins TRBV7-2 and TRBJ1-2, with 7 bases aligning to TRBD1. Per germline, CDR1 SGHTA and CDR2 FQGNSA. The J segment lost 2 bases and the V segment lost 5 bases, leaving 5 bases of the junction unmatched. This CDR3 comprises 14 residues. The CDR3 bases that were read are TGTGCCAGCAGCCCAGGAGGGGGCAACTATGGC. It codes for CASSPGGGNYG. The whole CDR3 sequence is CASSPGGGNYGYTF.

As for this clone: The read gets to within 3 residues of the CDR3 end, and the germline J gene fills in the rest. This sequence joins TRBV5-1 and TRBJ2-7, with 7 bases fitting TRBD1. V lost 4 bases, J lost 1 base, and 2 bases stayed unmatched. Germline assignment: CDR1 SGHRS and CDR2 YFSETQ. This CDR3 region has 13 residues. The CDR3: CASSRTGSYEQYF. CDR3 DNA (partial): TGCGCCAGCAGCCGGACAGGTTCCTACGAG. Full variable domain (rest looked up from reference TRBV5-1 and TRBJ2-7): KAGVTQTPRYLIKTRGQQVTLSCSPISGHRSVSWYQQTPGQGLQFLFEYFSETQRNKGNFPGRFSGRQFSNSRSEMNVSTLELGDSALYLCASSRTGSYEQYFGPGTRLTVT.

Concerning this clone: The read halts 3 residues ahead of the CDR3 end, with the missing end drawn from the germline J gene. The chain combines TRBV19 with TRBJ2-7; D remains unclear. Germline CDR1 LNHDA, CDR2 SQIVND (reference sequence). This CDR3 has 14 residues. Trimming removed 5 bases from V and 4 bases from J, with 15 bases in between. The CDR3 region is CASSFSSDGYEQYF. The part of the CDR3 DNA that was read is TGTGCCAGTAGTTTCTCGTCCGACGGGTACGAG.

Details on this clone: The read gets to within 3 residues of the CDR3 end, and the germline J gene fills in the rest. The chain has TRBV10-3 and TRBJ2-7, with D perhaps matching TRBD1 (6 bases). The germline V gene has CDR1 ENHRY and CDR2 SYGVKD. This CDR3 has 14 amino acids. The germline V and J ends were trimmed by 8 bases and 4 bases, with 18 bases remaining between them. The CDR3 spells CAIGSPPGHYEQYF. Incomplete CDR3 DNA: TGTGCCATCGGGTCGCCTCCGGGACATTACGAG.

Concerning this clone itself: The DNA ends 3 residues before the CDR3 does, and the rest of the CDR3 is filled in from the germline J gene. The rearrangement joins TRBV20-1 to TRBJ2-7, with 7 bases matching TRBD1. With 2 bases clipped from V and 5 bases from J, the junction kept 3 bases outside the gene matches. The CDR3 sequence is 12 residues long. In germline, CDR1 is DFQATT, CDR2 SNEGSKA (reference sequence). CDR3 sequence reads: CSARQGVHEQYF. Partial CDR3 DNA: TGCAGTGCTAGACAGGGGGTGCACGAG.

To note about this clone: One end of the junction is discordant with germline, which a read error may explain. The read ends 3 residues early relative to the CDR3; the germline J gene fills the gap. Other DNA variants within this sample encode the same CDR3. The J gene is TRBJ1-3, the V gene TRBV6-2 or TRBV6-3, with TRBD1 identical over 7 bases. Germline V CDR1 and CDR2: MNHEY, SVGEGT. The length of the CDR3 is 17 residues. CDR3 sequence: CASSHPGTVRNLDTIYF. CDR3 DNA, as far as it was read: TGTGCCAGCAGTCACCCCGGGACAGTAAGAAACCTCGACACT.

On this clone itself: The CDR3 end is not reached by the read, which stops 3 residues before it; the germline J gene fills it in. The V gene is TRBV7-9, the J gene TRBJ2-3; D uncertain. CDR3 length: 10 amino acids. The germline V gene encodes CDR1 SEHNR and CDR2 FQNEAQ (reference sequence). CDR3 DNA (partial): TGTGCCAGCAGCTTATCTCCG. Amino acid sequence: CASSLSP. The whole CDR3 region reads CASSLSPQYF.

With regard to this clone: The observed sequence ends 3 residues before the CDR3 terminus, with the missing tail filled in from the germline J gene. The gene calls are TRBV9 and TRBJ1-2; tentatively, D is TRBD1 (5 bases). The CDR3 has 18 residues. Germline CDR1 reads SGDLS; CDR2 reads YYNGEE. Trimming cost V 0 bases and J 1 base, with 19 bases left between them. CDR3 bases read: TGTGCCAGCAGCGTAGGTGGACATAGAAGTATCCTTAACTATGGC. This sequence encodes CASSVGGHRSILNYG. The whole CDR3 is CASSVGGHRSILNYGYTF.

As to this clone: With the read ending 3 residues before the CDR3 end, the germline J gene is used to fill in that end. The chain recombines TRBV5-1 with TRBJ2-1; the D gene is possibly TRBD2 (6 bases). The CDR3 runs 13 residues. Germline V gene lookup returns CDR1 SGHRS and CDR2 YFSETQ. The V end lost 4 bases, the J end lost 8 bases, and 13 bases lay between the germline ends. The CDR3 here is CASSTEGRDEQFF. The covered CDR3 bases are TGCGCCAGCAGCACGGAGGGTAGGGATGAG.

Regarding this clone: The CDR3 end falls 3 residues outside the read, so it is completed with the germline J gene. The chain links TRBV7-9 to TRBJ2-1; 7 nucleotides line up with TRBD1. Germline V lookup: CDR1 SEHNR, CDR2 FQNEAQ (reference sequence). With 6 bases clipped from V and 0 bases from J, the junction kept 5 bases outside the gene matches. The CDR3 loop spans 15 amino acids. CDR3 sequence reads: CASRKDRSSYNEQFF. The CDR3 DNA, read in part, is TGTGCCAGCAGGAAGGACAGGAGCTCCTACAATGAG.

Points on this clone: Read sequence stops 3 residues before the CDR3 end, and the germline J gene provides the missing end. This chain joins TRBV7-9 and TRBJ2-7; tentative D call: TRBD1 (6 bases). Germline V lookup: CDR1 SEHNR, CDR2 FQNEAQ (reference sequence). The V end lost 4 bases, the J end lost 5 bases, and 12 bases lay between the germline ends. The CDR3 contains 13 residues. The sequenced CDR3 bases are TGTGCCAGCAGCTATCTACAGGGCAACGAG. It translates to CASSYLQGNE. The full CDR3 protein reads CASSYLQGNEQYF.

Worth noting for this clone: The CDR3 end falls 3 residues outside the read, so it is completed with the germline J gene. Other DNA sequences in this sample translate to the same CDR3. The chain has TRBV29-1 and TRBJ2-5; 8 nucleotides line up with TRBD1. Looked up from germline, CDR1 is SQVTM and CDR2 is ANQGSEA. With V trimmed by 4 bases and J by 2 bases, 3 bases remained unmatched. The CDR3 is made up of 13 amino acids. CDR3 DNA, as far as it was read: TGCAGCGTTGGGGACAGGTTACAAGAGACC. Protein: CSVGDRLQET. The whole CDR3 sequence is CSVGDRLQETQYF.